The 3 T cell receptor beta chains below were found in one sample sequenced in a study of breast tumors, draining lymph nodes, adjacent tissues. Breast cancer patients provided tissue from their axillary draining lymph nodes. TCRdb passed the multiplex PCR reads through MiXCR, listing each CDR3 protein once. The sample yields under 250,000 distinct CDR3 sequences, 32% seen once. The material sequenced was axillary lymph node tissue. These receptor sequences come from a female donor with breast cancer. Some clones in this sample may be carry-over from other donors' samples.

This clonotype was detected ten times or more. The chain links TRBV6-5 to TRBJ2-7, with TRBD2 matching over 10 bases. CDR3 length: 14 amino acids. From germline, CDR1 is MNHEY and CDR2 SVGAGI. V was pared by 7 bases and J by 5 bases, with 8 bases of the junction left unmatched. Written as DNA, the CDR3 is TGTGCCAGCATTGCATTAGCGGGAGGAAACGAGCAGTACTTC. It is translated as CASIALAGGNEQYF.

This clonotype has a count of ten or more. The V gene is TRBV3-1, the J gene TRBJ2-2, with no clear D. This CDR3 has 12 amino acids. From germline, CDR1 is LGHDT and CDR2 YNNKEL (reference sequence). The germline V and J ends were trimmed by 1 base and 6 bases, with 3 bases remaining between them. CDR3 loop: CASSQGSGELFF. CDR3 bases: TGTGCCAGCAGCCAAGGGTCCGGGGAGCTGTTTTTT.

This clonotype was found many times. The chain employs TRBV13 and TRBJ2-3; possible D gene TRBD1, 6 bases. Trimming cost V 0 bases and J 2 bases, with 12 bases left between them. There are 16 residues in the CDR3. Germline lookup yields CDR1 PRHDT and CDR2 FYEKMQ (reference sequence). The CDR3 is CASSLGLTGITDTQYF. The CDR3 DNA reads as TGTGCCAGCAGCTTAGGACTGACAGGAATCACAGATACGCAGTATTTT.